This TCR beta chain was sequenced in a study of blood T cell repertoires in COVID-19. The wider study: The United States, Italy and Spain were the sources of the acute and convalescent COVID-19 samples. Nucleic acid was either cDNA or gDNA, and it came from T cells, B-cell-depleted T cells, or PBMCs.

The CDR3 contains 13 residues. Trimming pared 4 bases from V and 1 base from J, leaving 6 bases between. The germline V gene encodes CDR1 KGHDR and CDR2 SFDVKD. Authors' analysis steps: For nucleated cells, counts were estimated from reference gene primer amplification. This table comes from immunoSEQ multiplex PCR, and its TCRdb copy is limited to in-frame clones, with some not included. That table gives V, J and clone size, and the DNA gave D and trimming. The table shows around 100,000 clones, with roughly four fifths occurring only once. Input material: peripheral blood. The clonotype comes from a human donor in a cohort sampled during active COVID-19. This chain links TRBV24-1 with TRBJ1-2, with unresolved D. DNA for the CDR3: TGTGCCACCAGTGACGCCTATAACTATGGCTACACCTTC. This translates into CATSDAYNYGYTF.